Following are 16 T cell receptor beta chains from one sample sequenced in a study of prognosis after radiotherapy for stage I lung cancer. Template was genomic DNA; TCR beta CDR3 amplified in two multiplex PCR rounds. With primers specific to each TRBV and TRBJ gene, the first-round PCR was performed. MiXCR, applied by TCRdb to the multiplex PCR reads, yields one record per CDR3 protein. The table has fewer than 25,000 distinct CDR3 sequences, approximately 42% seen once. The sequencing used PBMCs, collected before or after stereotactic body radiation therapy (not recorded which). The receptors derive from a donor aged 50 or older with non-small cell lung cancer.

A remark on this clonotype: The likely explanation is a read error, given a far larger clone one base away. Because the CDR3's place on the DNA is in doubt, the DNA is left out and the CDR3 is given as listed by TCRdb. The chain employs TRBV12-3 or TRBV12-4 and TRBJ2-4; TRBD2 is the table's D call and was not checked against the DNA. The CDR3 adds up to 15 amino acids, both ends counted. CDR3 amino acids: CASILGSGIYNEQFF.

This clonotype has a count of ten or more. The CDR3 is CASSFTQNTEAFF. The CDR3 coding sequence is TGCGCCAGCAGCTTCACACAAAACACTGAAGCTTTCTTT. The J gene is TRBJ1-1, the V gene TRBV5-1; D is uncertain. The germline V gene encodes CDR1 SGHRS and CDR2 YFSETQ. The V end lost 2 bases, the J end lost 2 bases, and 7 bases lay between the germline ends. The CDR3 has 13 amino acids.

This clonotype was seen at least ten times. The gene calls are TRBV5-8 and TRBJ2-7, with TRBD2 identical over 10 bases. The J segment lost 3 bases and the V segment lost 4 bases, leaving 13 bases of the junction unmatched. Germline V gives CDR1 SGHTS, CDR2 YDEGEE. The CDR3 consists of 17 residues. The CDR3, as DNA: TGTGCCAGCAGCAACTACGGGACTAGCGACAGGATCTACGAGCAGTACTTC. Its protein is CASSNYGTSDRIYEQYF.

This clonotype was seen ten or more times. CDR3 DNA sequence: TGTGCCAGCAGCTCCCTGGGTGCAACTGAAGCTTTCTTT. It translates to CASSSLGATEAFF. V is TRBV11-2 and J is TRBJ1-1; D remains unclear. The V and J ends lost 4 bases and 5 bases respectively, with 11 bases between them. Germline-derived CDR1 and CDR2 are SGHAT and FQNNGV. The CDR3 is 13 residues long.

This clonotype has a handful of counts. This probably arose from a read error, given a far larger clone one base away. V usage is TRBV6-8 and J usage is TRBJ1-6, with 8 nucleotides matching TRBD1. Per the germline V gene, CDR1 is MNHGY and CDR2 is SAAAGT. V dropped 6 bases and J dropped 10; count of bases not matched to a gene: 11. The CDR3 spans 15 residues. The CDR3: CASRISDREGSPLHF. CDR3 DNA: TGTGCCAGCAGAATATCGGACAGGGAAGGGTCACCCCTCCACTTT.

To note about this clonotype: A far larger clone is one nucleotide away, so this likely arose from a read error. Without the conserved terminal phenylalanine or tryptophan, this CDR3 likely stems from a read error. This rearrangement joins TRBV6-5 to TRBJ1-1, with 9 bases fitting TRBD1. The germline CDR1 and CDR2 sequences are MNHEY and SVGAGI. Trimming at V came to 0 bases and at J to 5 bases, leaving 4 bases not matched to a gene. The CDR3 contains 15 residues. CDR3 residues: CASSYSTGGPTEAFL. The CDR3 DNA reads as TGTGCCAGCAGTTACTCCACAGGGGGCCCAACTGAAGCTTTCCTT.

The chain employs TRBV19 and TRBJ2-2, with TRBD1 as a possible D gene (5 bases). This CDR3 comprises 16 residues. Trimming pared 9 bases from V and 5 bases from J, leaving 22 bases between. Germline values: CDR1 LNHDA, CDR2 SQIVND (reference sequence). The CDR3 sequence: CASISQAAQGTGELFF. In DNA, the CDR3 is TGTGCCAGCATCTCCCAGGCCGCCCAGGGAACCGGGGAGCTGTTTTTT.

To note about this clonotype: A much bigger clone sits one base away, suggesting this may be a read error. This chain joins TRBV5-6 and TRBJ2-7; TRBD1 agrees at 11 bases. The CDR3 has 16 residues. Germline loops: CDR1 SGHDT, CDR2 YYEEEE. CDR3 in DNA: TGTGCCATCAGCTTGGGTGCCGGACAGGGGGCAAGGGAGCAGTACTTC. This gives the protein CAISLGAGQGAREQYF.

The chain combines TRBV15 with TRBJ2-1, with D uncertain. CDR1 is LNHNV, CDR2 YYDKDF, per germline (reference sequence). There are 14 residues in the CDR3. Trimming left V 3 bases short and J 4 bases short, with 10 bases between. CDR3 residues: CATSRGWWYNEQFF. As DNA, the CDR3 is TGTGCCACCAGCAGGGGTTGGTGGTACAATGAGCAGTTCTTC. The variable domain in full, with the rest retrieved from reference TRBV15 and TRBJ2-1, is DAMVIQNPRYQVTQFGKPVTLSCSQTLNHNVMYWYQQKSSQAPKLLFHYYDKDFNNEADTPDNFQSRRPNTSFCFLDIRSPGLGDTAMYLCATSRGWWYNEQFFGPGTRLTVL.

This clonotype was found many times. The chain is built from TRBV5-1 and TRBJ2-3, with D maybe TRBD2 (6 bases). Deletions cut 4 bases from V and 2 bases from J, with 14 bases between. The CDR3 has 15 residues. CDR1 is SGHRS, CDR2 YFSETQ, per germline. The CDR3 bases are TGCGCCAGCAGCCGTGCGGGATTTTCCACAGATACGCAGTATTTT. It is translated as CASSRAGFSTDTQYF.

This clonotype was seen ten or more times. The CDR3 protein is CASSLEPSGNTIYF. The CDR3 DNA sequence: TGTGCCAGCAGCTTAGAACCCTCTGGAAACACCATATATTTT. V usage is TRBV7-9 and J usage is TRBJ1-3; D not resolved. The ends were cut back, 1 base at V and 0 bases at J, with 4 bases in the middle. Germline CDR1 reads SEHNR; CDR2 reads FQNEAQ (reference sequence). CDR3 length: 14 amino acids. The full variable domain, in which reference TRBV7-9 and TRBJ1-3 provide the parts outside the CDR3, is DTGVSQNPRHKITKRGQNVTFRCDPISEHNRLYWYRQTLGQGPEFLTYFQNEAQLEKSRLLSDRFSAERPKGSFSTLEIQRTEQGDSAMYLCASSLEPSGNTIYFGEGSWLTVV.

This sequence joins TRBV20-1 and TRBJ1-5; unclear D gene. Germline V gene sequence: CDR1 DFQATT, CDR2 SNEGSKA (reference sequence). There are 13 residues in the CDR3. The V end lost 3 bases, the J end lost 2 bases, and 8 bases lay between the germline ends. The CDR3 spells CSARSPGNQPQHF. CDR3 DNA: TGCAGTGCTAGGTCTCCAGGCAATCAGCCCCAGCATTTT.

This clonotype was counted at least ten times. For the CDR3, the DNA is TGTGCCAGCAGCTTAGCGCACGGGTACGAGCAGTACTTC. Its protein product is CASSLAHGYEQYF. The chain employs TRBV7-4 and TRBJ2-7; the D is unclear. Trimming took 0 bases from V and 4 from J, leaving 7 bases between them. This CDR3 is built from 13 residues. Germline CDR1 and CDR2: SGHVT and SQSDAQ.

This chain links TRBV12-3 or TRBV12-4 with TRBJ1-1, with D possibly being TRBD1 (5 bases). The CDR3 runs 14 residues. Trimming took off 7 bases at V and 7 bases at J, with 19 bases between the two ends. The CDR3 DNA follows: TGTGCCAGCACCCAAGCCTGGAGTGGGGGTGAAGCTTTCTTT. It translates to CASTQAWSGGEAFF.

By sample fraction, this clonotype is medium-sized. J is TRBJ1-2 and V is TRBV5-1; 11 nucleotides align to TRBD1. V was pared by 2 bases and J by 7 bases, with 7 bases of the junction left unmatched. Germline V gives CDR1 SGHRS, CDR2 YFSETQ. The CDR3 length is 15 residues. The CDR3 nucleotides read TGCGCCAGCAGCTTATCCGGACAGGGGGCCAGTGGCTACACCTTC. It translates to CASSLSGQGASGYTF.

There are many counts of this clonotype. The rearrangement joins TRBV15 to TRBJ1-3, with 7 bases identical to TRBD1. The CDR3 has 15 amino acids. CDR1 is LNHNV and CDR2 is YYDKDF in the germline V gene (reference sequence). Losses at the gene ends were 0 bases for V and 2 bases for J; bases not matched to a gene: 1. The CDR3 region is CATSRDTGAGNTIYF. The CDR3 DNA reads TGTGCCACCAGCAGAGATACAGGGGCTGGAAACACCATATATTTT.